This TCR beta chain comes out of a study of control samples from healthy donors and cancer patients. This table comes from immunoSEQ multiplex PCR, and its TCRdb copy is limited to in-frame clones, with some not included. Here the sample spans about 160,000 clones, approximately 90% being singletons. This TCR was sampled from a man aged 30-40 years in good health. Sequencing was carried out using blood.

CDR3 in DNA: TGCAGCGTTCTCTGGGGGGGGACCCAGGCGAACATTCAGTACTTC. Its translation: CSVLWGGTQANIQYF. The chain employs TRBV29-1 and TRBJ2-4, with 7 bases that match TRBD2. Trimming at V came to 5 bases and at J to 7 bases, leaving 14 bases not matched to a gene. The V gene's germline CDR1 is SQVTM and CDR2 ANQGSEA. This CDR3 is built from 15 residues.